These T cell receptor beta chains were read from a single sample in a study of blood T cells in healthy people across ages. A single record per CDR3 protein comes from TCRdb applying MiXCR to the 5' RACE reads. The table shows about 570,000 distinct CDR3 sequences, with 25% to 30% occurring only once. The sample comprised blood. Receptors originate from a woman between 65 and 79 years old in good health. CDR3s include the opening cysteine and the closing phenylalanine or tryptophan. The D gene is left open where the match is weak. Size values are once, few and many counts, or a class for expanded clones, and some rows have none.

j_call clone_size v_call d_call cdr3_aa cdr3_nt
TRBJ2-3 few TRBV6-2/TRBV6-3 TRBD2 CASSYPLTSGGAGATDTQYF TGTGCCAGCAGTTACCCCTTAACTAGCGGGGGGGCCGGGGCGACAGATACGCAGTATTTT
TRBJ1-1 many TRBV10-2 NA CASGPLRVPDTEAFF TGCGCCAGCGGGCCTCTCCGGGTACCGGACACTGAAGCTTTCTTT
TRBJ2-5 few TRBV9 NA CASSVAVGEQETQYF TGTGCCAGCAGCGTAGCTGTGGGTGAACAAGAGACCCAGTACTTC
TRBJ1-1 NA TRBV7-2 NA CASSDQGKTEAFF TGTGCCAGCAGCGACCAGGGTAAGACTGAAGCTTTCTTT
TRBJ2-5 NA TRBV18 TRBD2 CASSPRTSGGVAYEQCF TGTGCCAGCTCACCAAGGACTAGCGGGGGTGTCGCCTACGAGCAGTGCTTC
TRBJ2-3 NA TRBV4-3 NA CASSQEEGPDTQYF TGCGCCAGCAGCCAAGAGGAGGGTCCAGATACGCAGTATTTT
TRBJ2-2 once TRBV24-1 NA CATSDPHLEMGSGELFF TGTGCCACCAGTGATCCTCACTTGGAGATGGGGTCCGGGGAGCTGTTTTTT
TRBJ2-1 NA TRBV6-5 TRBD2 CASNRRGGNEQFF TGTGCCAGCAACCGTCGGGGGGGGAATGAGCAGTTCTTC
TRBJ1-4 few TRBV20-1 NA CSAGAGIGEKLFF TGCAGTGCTGGCGCGGGGATCGGCGAAAAACTGTTTTTT
TRBJ2-1 NA TRBV20-1 TRBD2 CSVRTSGDRNEQFF TGCAGTGTTCGGACTAGCGGCGACCGAAATGAGCAGTTCTTC
TRBJ2-4 NA TRBV4-2 TRBD2 CASSQPSGAKNIQYF TGTGCCAGCAGCCAACCTAGCGGTGCCAAAAACATTCAGTACTTC
TRBJ2-3 few TRBV6-2/TRBV6-3 TRBD2 CATHPRLASHQTTQYF TGTGCCACCCACCCGAGACTAGCGTCTCACCAAACTACGCAGTATTTT
TRBJ2-5 NA TRBV11-2 NA CASRSLRGPKETQYF TGTGCCAGCAGATCTCTCAGGGGACCCAAAGAGACCCAGTACTTC
TRBJ2-5 few TRBV4-2 TRBD1 CASSLYGTGFRETQYF TGTGCCAGCAGCCTCTACGGGACAGGGTTTAGGGAGACCCAGTACTTC
TRBJ2-4 NA TRBV3-1 NA CASSQRASGNIQYF TGTGCCAGCAGCCAACGGGCCTCGGGAAACATTCAGTACTTC
TRBJ2-7 few TRBV10-3 NA CAISESIEGVYEQYF TGTGCCATCAGTGAGTCGATAGAGGGGGTCTACGAGCAGTACTTC
TRBJ2-7 NA TRBV20-1 TRBD1 CSASRDRTYEQYF TGCAGTGCTAGTCGGGACAGGACCTACGAGCAGTACTTC
TRBJ2-6 few TRBV7-6 NA CASSLRGSGANALTF TGTGCCAGCAGCTTACGGGGAAGTGGGGCCAACGCCCTGACTTTC
TRBJ1-1 few TRBV7-2 NA CASSSQELPTEAFF TGTGCCAGCAGCTCCCAGGAGTTACCCACTGAAGCTTTCTTT
TRBJ2-5 NA TRBV20-1 TRBD1 CSASDRAETQYF TGCAGTGCTAGTGACAGGGCCGAGACCCAGTACTTC
TRBJ1-3 NA TRBV29-1 NA CSAGVEGSGNTIYF TGCAGCGCCGGCGTCGAGGGCTCTGGAAACACCATATATTTT
TRBJ1-2 few TRBV12-3/TRBV12-4 NA CASSFSGVGYTF TGTGCCAGCAGTTTTTCAGGGGTCGGCTACACCTTC
TRBJ2-2 few TRBV20-1 NA CSARRTASTGELFF TGCAGTGCAAGGAGGACAGCTAGCACCGGGGAGCTGTTTTTT
TRBJ1-2 NA TRBV3-1 NA CASSQVHPSTYGYTF TGTGCCAGCAGCCAAGTCCACCCTAGCACCTATGGCTACACCTTC
TRBJ2-7 few TRBV7-8 NA CASSLEVGNHEQYF TGTGCCAGCAGCTTGGAGGTGGGGAACCACGAGCAGTACTTC
TRBJ1-6 NA TRBV6-1 NA CASSEAEGSPLHF TGTGCCAGCAGTGAAGCGGAGGGTTCACCCCTCCACTTT
TRBJ2-7 NA TRBV9 NA CASSAGTGVYEQYF TGTGCCAGCAGCGCAGGGACGGGAGTCTACGAGCAGTACTTC
TRBJ1-2 NA TRBV4-2 NA CASSQGGQGLTF TGTGCCAGCAGCCAAGGCGGGCAGGGGTTGACCTTC
TRBJ2-5 NA TRBV20-1 TRBD2 CSAVSGGATGPETQYF TGCAGTGCCGTTAGCGGGGGGGCAACCGGTCCAGAGACCCAGTACTTC
TRBJ1-1 few TRBV7-9 NA CASSLGVEAFF TGTGCCAGCAGCTTGGGGGTTGAAGCTTTCTTT
TRBJ2-7 once TRBV27 NA CASSLRQGAYEQYF TGTGCCAGCAGTTTAAGGCAGGGTGCCTACGAGCAGTACTTC
TRBJ2-1 few TRBV9 NA CASSVGFRSYNEQFF TGTGCCAGCAGCGTAGGCTTCCGGAGCTACAATGAGCAGTTCTTC
TRBJ1-4 NA TRBV9 NA CASSVAGQINEKLCF TGTGCCAGCAGCGTAGCAGGACAGATTAATGAAAAACTGTGTTTT
TRBJ2-1 once TRBV20-1 TRBD1 CSARDPTGGGQFF TGCAGTGCTAGAGATCCTACAGGGGGCGGTCAGTTCTTC
TRBJ2-1 few TRBV9 TRBD2 CASSPRGGGKWASPYNEQFF TGTGCCAGCAGCCCCCGGGGGGGGGGCAAGTGGGCAAGTCCCTACAATGAGCAGTTCTTC
TRBJ1-4 NA TRBV20-1 NA CSAREEEVSRKLFF TGCAGTGCTAGAGAGGAAGAGGTGTCGAGAAAACTGTTTTTT
TRBJ2-3 NA TRBV20-1 TRBD2 CSARRLAGGTDTQYF TGCAGTGCTAGGCGACTAGCGGGGGGCACAGATACGCAGTATTTT
TRBJ2-3 few TRBV5-1 TRBD1 CASSLGTGGKHTDTQYF TGCGCCAGCAGCTTGGGGACAGGGGGCAAGCACACAGATACGCAGTATTTT
TRBJ2-1 NA TRBV7-7 NA CASSYSRGDEQFF TGTGCTAGCAGCTATTCTCGCGGGGATGAGCAGTTCTTC
TRBJ2-1 NA TRBV19 NA CASSMTYNEQFF TGTGCCAGTAGTATGACCTACAATGAGCAGTTCTTC
TRBJ2-5 NA TRBV7-9 TRBD1 CASTKQGRETQYF TGTGCCAGCACCAAACAGGGGCGGGAGACCCAGTACTTC
TRBJ2-7 few TRBV14 TRBD2 CASTARGVHEQYF TGTGCCAGCACCGCACGGGGGGTCCACGAGCAGTACTTC
TRBJ2-3 few TRBV5-5 TRBD2 CASSATGTSEDF TGTGCCAGCAGCGCCACCGGGACTAGCGAGGATTTT
TRBJ1-1 few TRBV7-9 NA CASSLSPGEGTEAFF TGTGCCAGCAGCTTAAGTCCAGGGGAGGGCACTGAAGCTTTCTTT
TRBJ2-2 NA TRBV12-3/TRBV12-4 TRBD1 CASTSSDRVGGELFF TGTGCCAGCACCTCCTCGGACAGGGTCGGCGGGGAGCTGTTTTTT
TRBJ1-1 few TRBV7-2 NA CASSLRKGEGAISEAFF TGTGCCAGCAGCTTACGGAAGGGGGAGGGTGCTATCTCTGAAGCTTTCTTT
TRBJ2-3 NA TRBV3-1 TRBD2 CASSQVASGGLTGDTQYF TGTGCCAGCAGCCAAGTGGCTAGCGGGGGGCTCACGGGGGATACGCAGTATTTT
TRBJ1-1 once TRBV7-9 NA CASSGRWGAETEAFF TGTGCCAGCAGCGGCCGATGGGGGGCAGAGACTGAAGCTTTCTTT
TRBJ1-2 NA TRBV2 TRBD1 CASSGTGGAPDGYTF TGTGCCAGCAGTGGGACAGGGGGCGCCCCTGATGGCTACACCTTC
TRBJ2-5 few TRBV7-9 TRBD1 CASSSYRGTGSIETQYF TGTGCCAGCAGTTCCTACCGCGGGACAGGGTCCATAGAGACCCAGTACTTC
TRBJ1-5 few TRBV6-2/TRBV6-3 NA CTSSYRSGEGNLEQPQHF TGTACCAGCAGTTATAGGTCCGGAGAAGGCAATCTTGAGCAGCCCCAGCATTTT
TRBJ2-1 few TRBV10-3 NA CAIRGVQGRSYNEQFF TGTGCCATCCGAGGGGTGCAGGGACGATCCTACAATGAGCAGTTCTTC
TRBJ1-2 NA TRBV2 NA CASSEIPDTVRQQF TGTGCCAGCAGTGAGATACCAGACACAGTTCGACAGCAATTC
TRBJ1-3 few TRBV3-1 NA CASSQTPSGNTIYF TGTGCCAGCAGCCAAACTCCCTCTGGAAACACCATATATTTT
TRBJ2-1 once TRBV6-4 TRBD2 CASSRSGASGTNEQFF TGTGCCAGCAGTCGGTCTGGGGCTAGCGGTACTAATGAGCAGTTCTTC
TRBJ2-5 many TRBV12-3/TRBV12-4 NA CASSWTVQETQYF TGTGCCAGCAGTTGGACAGTCCAAGAGACCCAGTACTTC
TRBJ2-5 NA TRBV20-1 NA CSASGDQETQDF TGCAGTGCTAGCGGGGATCAAGAGACCCAGGACTTC